This entry is about one T cell receptor beta chain. The data originate from a study of T cell responses to AZD1222 COVID-19 vaccine. TCRdb keeps only in-frame clones here, not all; method: immunoSEQ multiplex PCR. The sample lists about 120,000 clones; less than 90% were seen once. V was clipped by 4 bases and J by 7 bases; unmatched bases: 12. The CDR3 runs to 16 residues. CDR1 and CDR2 (germline): LGHDT, YNNKEL (reference sequence). This rearrangement joins TRBV3-1 (or the pseudogene TRBV3-2) to TRBJ2-1; the match to TRBD2 covers 8 bases. The sample in question was peripheral blood, obtained on day 0 of AZD1222 vaccination. The clonotype originates from an adult in good health. The chain's CDR3 is CASSRLSGRGKNEQFF. CDR3 bases: TGTGCCAGCAGCCGGTTAAGCGGGAGAGGAAAGAATGAGCAGTTCTTC.